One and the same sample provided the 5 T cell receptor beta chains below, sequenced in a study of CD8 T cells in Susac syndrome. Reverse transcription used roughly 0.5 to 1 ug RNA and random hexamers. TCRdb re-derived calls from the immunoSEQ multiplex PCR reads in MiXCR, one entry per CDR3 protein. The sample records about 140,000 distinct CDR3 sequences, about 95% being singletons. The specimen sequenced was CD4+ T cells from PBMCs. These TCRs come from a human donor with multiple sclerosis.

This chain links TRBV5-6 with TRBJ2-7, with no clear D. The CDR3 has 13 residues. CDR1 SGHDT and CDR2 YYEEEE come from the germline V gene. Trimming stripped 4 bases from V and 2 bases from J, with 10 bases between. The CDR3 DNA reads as TGTGCCAGCAGCCGGGTTGCTCCCTACGAGCAGTACTTC. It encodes CASSRVAPYEQYF.

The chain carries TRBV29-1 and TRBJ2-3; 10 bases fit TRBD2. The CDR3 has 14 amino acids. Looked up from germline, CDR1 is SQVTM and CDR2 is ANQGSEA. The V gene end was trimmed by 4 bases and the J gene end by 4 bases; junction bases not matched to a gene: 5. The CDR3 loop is CSVVSSGSADTQYF. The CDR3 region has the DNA TGCAGCGTTGTCTCTAGCGGGAGCGCAGATACGCAGTATTTT.

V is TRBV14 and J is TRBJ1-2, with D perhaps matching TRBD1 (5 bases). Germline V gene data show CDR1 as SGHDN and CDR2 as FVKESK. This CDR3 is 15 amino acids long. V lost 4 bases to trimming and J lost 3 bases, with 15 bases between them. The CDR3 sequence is CASSLTTSRDYGYTF. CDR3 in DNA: TGTGCCAGCAGCCTGACGACGTCCAGGGACTATGGCTACACCTTC.

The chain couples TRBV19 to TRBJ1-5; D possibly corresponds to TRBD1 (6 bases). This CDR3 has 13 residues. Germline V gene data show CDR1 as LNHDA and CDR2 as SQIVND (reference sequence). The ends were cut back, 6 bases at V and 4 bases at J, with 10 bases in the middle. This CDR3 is CASSGQKNQPQHF. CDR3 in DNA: TGTGCCAGTAGCGGACAGAAGAATCAGCCCCAGCATTTT.

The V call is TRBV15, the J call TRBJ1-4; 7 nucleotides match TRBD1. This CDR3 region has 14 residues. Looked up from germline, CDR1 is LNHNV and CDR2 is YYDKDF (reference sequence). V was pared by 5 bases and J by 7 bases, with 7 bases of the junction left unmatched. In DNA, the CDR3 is TGTGCCACCAGCCCAGGGGGGCAGGGTGAAAAACTGTTTTTT. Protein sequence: CATSPGGQGEKLFF.